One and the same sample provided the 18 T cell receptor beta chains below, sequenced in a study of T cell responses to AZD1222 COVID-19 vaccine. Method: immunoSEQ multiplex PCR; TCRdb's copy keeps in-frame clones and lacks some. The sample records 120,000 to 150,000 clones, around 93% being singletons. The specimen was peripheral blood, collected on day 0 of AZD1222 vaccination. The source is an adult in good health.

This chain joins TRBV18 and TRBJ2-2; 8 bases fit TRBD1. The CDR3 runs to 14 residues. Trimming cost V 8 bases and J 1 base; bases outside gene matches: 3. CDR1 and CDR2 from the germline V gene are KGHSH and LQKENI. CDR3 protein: CASQGTGNTGELFF. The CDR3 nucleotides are TGTGCCAGCCAAGGGACAGGGAACACCGGGGAGCTGTTTTTT. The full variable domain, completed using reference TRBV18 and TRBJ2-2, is NAGVMQNPRHLVRRRGQEARLRCSPMKGHSHVYWYRQLPEEGLKFMVYLQKENIIDESGMPKERFSAEFPKEGPSILRIQQVVRGDSAAYFCASQGTGNTGELFFGEGSRLTVL.

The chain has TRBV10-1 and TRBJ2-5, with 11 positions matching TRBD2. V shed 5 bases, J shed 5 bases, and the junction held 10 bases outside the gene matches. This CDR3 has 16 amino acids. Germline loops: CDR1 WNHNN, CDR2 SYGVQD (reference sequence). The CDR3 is CASSPGLAGNIETQYF. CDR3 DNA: TGCGCCAGCAGTCCTGGACTAGCGGGTAATATCGAGACCCAGTACTTC.

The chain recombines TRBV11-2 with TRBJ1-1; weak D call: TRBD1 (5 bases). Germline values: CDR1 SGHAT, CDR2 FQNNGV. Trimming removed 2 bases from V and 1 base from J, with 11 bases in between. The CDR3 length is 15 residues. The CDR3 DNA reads TGTGCCAGCAGCTTACGGAGGGGCACGAACACTGAAGCTTTCTTT. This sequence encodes CASSLRRGTNTEAFF.

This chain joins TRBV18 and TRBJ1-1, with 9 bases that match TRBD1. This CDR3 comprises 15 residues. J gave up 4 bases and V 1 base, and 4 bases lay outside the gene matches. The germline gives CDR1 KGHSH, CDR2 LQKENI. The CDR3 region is CASSPRTGDGTEAFF. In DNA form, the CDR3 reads TGTGCCAGCTCACCACGGACAGGGGACGGCACTGAAGCTTTCTTT.

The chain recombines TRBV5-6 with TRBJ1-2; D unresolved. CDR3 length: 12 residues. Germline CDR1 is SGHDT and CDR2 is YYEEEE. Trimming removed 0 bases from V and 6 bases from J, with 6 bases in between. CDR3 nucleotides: TGTGCCAGCAGCTTGGAATTTCATGGCTACACCTTC. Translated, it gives CASSLEFHGYTF.

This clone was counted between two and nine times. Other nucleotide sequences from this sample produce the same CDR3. The CDR3 here is CASSQGLNQPQHF. CDR3 sequence (DNA): TGTGCCAGCAGCCAGGGACTCAATCAGCCCCAGCATTTT. The V and J genes are TRBV3-1 (or the pseudogene TRBV3-2) and TRBJ1-5, with a weak D call TRBD1 (5 bases). The CDR3 loop spans 13 amino acids. The germline gives CDR1 LGHDT, CDR2 YNNKEL (reference sequence). Trimming removed 3 bases from V and 3 bases from J, with 6 bases in between.

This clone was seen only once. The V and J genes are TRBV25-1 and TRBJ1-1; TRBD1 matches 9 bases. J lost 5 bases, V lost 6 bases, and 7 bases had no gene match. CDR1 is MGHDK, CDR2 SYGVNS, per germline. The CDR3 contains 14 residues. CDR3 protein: CASRSGQGWTEAFF. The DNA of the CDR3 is TGTGCCAGCAGATCCGGACAGGGGTGGACTGAAGCTTTCTTT.

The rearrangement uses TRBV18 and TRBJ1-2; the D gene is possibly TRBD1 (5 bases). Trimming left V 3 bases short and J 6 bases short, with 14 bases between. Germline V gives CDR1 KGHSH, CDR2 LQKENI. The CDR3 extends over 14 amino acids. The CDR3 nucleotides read TGTGCCAGCTCACCTCGACCACCGGGGGATGGCTACACCTTC. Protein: CASSPRPPGDGYTF.

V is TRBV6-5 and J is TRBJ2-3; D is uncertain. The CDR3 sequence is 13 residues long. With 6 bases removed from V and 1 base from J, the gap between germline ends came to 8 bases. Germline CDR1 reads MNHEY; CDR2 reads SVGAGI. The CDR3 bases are TGTGCCAGCAGGCAGAGTGGCACAGATACGCAGTATTTT. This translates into CASRQSGTDTQYF.

The CDR3 DNA reads as TGTGCCAGCAGTGAAGCGACTAGCGGTTGGGATACGCAGTATTTT. This encodes CASSEATSGWDTQYF. The chain carries TRBV6-1 and TRBJ2-3, with TRBD2 matching over 9 bases. The CDR3 is made up of 15 amino acids. V lost 0 bases to trimming and J lost 6 bases; unmatched junction nucleotides: 4. Germline V gives CDR1 MNHNS, CDR2 SASEGT.

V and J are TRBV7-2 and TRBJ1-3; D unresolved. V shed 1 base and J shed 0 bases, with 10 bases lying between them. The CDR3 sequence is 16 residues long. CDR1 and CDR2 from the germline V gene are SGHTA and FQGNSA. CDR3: CASSLVATVSGNTIYF. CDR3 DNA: TGTGCCAGCAGCTTAGTGGCAACAGTCTCTGGAAACACCATATATTTT.

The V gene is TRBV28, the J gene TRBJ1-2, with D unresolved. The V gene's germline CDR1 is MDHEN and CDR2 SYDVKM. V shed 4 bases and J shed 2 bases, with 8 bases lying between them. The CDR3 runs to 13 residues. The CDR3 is CASSSSTNYGYTF. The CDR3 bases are TGTGCCAGCAGTTCGAGCACAAACTATGGCTACACCTTC.

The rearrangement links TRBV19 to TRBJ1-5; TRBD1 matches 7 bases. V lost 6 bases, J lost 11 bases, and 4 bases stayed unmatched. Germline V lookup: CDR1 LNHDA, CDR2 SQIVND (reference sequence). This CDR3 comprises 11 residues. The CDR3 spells CASSRGQAQHF. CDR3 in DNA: TGTGCCAGTAGCCGCGGACAGGCCCAGCATTTT.

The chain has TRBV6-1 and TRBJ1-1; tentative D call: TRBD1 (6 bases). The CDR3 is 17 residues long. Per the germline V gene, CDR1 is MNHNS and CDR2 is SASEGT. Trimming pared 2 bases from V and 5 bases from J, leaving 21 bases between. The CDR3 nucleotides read TGTGCCAGCAGTGAAAGGAGGGGGTCCGCTCGGGGAACTGAAGCTTTCTTT. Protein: CASSERRGSARGTEAFF.

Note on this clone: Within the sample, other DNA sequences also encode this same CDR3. The CDR3 loop reads CASSVVADSYNEQFF. In DNA form, the CDR3 reads TGTGCCAGCAGCGTAGTAGCGGACTCTTACAATGAGCAGTTCTTC. The rearrangement joins TRBV9 to TRBJ2-1, with a tentative D call TRBD2 (6 bases). CDR1 SGDLS and CDR2 YYNGEE come from the germline V gene. V gave up 0 bases and J gave up 4 bases, with 11 bases separating them. There are 15 residues in the CDR3.

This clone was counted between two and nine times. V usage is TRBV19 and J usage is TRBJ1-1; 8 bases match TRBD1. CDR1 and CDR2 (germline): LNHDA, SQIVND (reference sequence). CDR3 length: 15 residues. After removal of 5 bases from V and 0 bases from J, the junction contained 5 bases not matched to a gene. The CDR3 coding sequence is TGTGCCAGTAGTCCCCGGACAGGGCTGAACACTGAAGCTTTCTTT. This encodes CASSPRTGLNTEAFF. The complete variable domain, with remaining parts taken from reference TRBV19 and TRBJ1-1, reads DGGITQSPKYLFRKEGQNVTLSCEQNLNHDAMYWYRQDPGQGLRLIYYSQIVNDFQKGDIAEGYSVSREKKESFPLTVTSAQKNPTAFYLCASSPRTGLNTEAFFGQGTRLTVV.

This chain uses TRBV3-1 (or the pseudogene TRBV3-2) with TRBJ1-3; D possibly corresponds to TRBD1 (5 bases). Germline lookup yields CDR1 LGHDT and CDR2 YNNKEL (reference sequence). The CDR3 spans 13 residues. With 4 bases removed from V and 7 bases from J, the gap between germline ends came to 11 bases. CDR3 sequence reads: CASSRQTPNTIYF. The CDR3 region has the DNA TGTGCCAGCAGCCGACAGACCCCGAACACCATATATTTT.

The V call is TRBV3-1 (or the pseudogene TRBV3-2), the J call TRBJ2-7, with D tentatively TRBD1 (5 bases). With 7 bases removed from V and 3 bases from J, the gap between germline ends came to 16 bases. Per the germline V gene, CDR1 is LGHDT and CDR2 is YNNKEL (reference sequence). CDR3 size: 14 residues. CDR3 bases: TGTGCCAGCACCCCTCGGCCAGGGATCTACGAGCAGTACTTC. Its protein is CASTPRPGIYEQYF.